The clone carrying this T cell receptor beta chain occurred once. This record comes from a study of CD4+ T cells in melanoma. Germline CDR1 SQVTM, CDR2 ANQGSEA. J lost 6 bases, V lost 2 bases, and 10 bases had no gene match. The CDR3 contains 14 residues. Repertoires were generated with immunoSEQ multiplex PCR, while TCRdb's copy carries only in-frame clones and drops some. The sample holds over 130,000 clones; about 93% are singletons and the top ten take 1.5% to 1.7%. This chain links TRBV29-1 with TRBJ2-7; TRBD1 aligns across 7 bases. This sequence was found in a human donor with melanoma. In DNA form, the CDR3 reads TGCAGCGTTGAAAGACAGGGCCCCGGCCGCGAGCAGTACTTC. Translated: CSVERQGPGREQYF.